The source of this TCR beta chain is a study of read filtering for tumor transcriptome and immune sequencing. Study as a whole: About 8 patients were R-ISS I, approximately 15 were R-ISS II, about seven were R-ISS III. After DNase treatment, RNA was made into whole-transcriptome libraries.

The library was built from about 400 ng RNA with molecular barcoded adaptors for alpha/delta and beta/gamma chains. TCRdb fed the reads into MiXCR, producing one record per CDR3 protein. This sample carries roughly 24,000 distinct CDR3 sequences, roughly an eighth of them seen once, and the ten largest clones take around 66%. A word on this clonotype: The antigen remains unidentified.

General observations from the study: Single-read clonotypes: 80% to 90% of IR-seq clonotypes (about 3.5% of reads), roughly 73% of RNA-seq clonotypes (around 45% of reads).

Trimming took off 5 bases at V and 4 bases at J, with 12 bases between the two ends. The CDR3 consists of 13 residues. CDR1 is SGHTA and CDR2 is FQGTGA in the germline V gene. The chain recombines TRBV7-3 with TRBJ2-7; D is unresolved. Input material: a population of CD138-negative cells sorted from bone marrow. The receptor was derived from a donor aged 40 or over with multiple myeloma. Written as DNA, the CDR3 is TGTGCCAGCAGCGAAGGGCCCATGTACGAGCAGTACTTC. Its translation: CASSEGPMYEQYF.